These 10 T cell receptor beta chains share one sample of origin, sequenced in a study of T cell repertoires in cytomegalovirus infection. Their cognate antigens are unknown. Via MiXCR, TCRdb re-called the reads, giving one row per CDR3 protein. The table records around 750,000 distinct CDR3 sequences, 32% of them present only once. This specimen was cultured CD8+ T cells from PBMCs, taken from culture after CMV antigen stimulation. All receptors come from a human donor in good health (CMV status not recorded). Some clones in this sample may be carry-over from other donors' samples.

This clonotype came up a few times. The rearrangement links TRBV7-8 to TRBJ2-5; 12 positions match TRBD2. V trimming: 7 bases; J trimming: 5 bases; junction bases outside the gene matches: 11. Germline-derived CDR1 and CDR2 are SGHVS and FQNEAQ. This CDR3 is built from 16 residues. In DNA form, the CDR3 reads TGTGCCAGCACCCGACTAGCGGGGGAACGGGGGGAGACCCAGTACTTC. As protein: CASTRLAGERGETQYF.

The chain is built from TRBV7-9 and TRBJ2-7; TRBD2 might be the D (7 bases). V was pared by 5 bases and J by 5 bases, with 10 bases between. Germline assignment: CDR1 SEHNR and CDR2 FQNEAQ (reference sequence). There are 12 residues in the CDR3. CDR3 loop: CASSRGGNEQYV. CDR3 in DNA: TGTGCCAGCAGCCGCGGGGGCAACGAGCAGTACGTC.

This clonotype was observed many times. The rearrangement links TRBV20-1 to TRBJ1-1; perhaps TRBD1 as D (5 bases). This CDR3 is built from 19 residues. V was clipped by 0 bases and J by 0 bases, with 23 bases between them. CDR1 and CDR2 (germline): DFQATT, SNEGSKA (reference sequence). In DNA form, the CDR3 reads TGCAGTGCTAGAGATCCCACACCGAGGAGACAGCCACTGAACACTGAAGCTTTCTTT. This encodes CSARDPTPRRQPLNTEAFF.

DNA of the CDR3: TGTGCCAGCAGTCCATGGCCGACTGATTATAATTCACCCCTCCACTTT. Its protein is CASSPWPTDYNSPLHF. The chain recombines TRBV6-5 with TRBJ1-6; D ambiguous. The V end lost 5 bases, the J end lost 4 bases, and 15 bases lay between the germline ends. The CDR3 is 16 amino acids. The germline gives CDR1 MNHEY, CDR2 SVGAGI.

This clonotype showed up many times. J is TRBJ2-1 and V is TRBV10-2, with a weak D call TRBD1 (5 bases). This CDR3 spans 12 amino acids. CDR1 is WSHSY and CDR2 is SAAADI in the germline V gene. V lost 4 bases to trimming and J lost 5 bases, with 6 bases between them. CDR3 sequence (DNA): TGCGCCAGCAGTGGACAGAACAATGAGCAGTTCTTC. Protein product: CASSGQNNEQFF.

The rearrangement links TRBV27 to TRBJ2-1; D ambiguous. Germline V gene sequence: CDR1 MNHEY, CDR2 SMNVEV (reference sequence). The V gene lost 2 bases and the J gene lost 5 bases, with 13 bases spanning the gap. This CDR3 is 15 amino acids long. The DNA for the CDR3 is TGTGCCAGCAGTTTACACAGAACAAGGGACAATGAGCAGTTCTTC. Residues: CASSLHRTRDNEQFF.

The V and J genes are TRBV7-9 and TRBJ2-5; 7 bases agree with TRBD2. The germline gives CDR1 SEHNR, CDR2 FQNEAQ (reference sequence). The CDR3 contains 14 residues. With V trimmed by 10 bases and J by 2 bases, 10 bases remained unmatched. In DNA form, the CDR3 reads TGTGCCATCAGTGGACTAGATTATCAAGAGACCCAGTACTTC. Residues: CAISGLDYQETQYF.

This clonotype has just one count. This sequence joins TRBV6-5 and TRBJ2-5, with D possibly TRBD2 on 6 matching bases. V gave up 6 bases and J gave up 0 bases, with 17 bases separating them. The germline V gene has CDR1 MNHEY and CDR2 SVGAGI. CDR3 size: 16 residues. The CDR3 DNA is TGTGCCAGCAGAAAGAAGGGACTGGGGTACCAAGAGACCCAGTACTTC. As protein: CASRKKGLGYQETQYF.

Comments on this clonotype: The missing conserved phenylalanine or tryptophan at the end of this CDR3 makes a read error likely. This rearrangement joins TRBV6-1 to TRBJ2-1, with 8 bases aligning to TRBD1. The V segment lost 3 bases and the J segment 0 bases; nucleotides outside the gene matches: 13. CDR3 length: 19 residues. Germline assignment: CDR1 MNHNS and CDR2 SASEGT. The CDR3 DNA reads as TGTGCCAGCAGTGAGGGGGACAGGACCCTGCTAAGCTCCTACAATGAGCAGTTCTCC. Protein: CASSEGDRTLLSSYNEQFS.

The CDR3 loop is CASSLASGQGAYNEQFF. Here the CDR3 DNA reads TGTGCCAGCAGCTTAGCGTCGGGACAGGGAGCCTACAATGAGCAGTTCTTC. This chain links TRBV7-8 with TRBJ2-1, with TRBD1 matching over 9 bases. Germline values: CDR1 SGHVS, CDR2 FQNEAQ. The J segment lost 2 bases and the V segment lost 0 bases, leaving 5 bases of the junction unmatched. The CDR3 contains 17 residues.